This TCR beta chain is from a study of response to subunit inactivated influenza vaccine. Findings and limits, study-wide: There was a suggestion from the authors that each seasonal influenza vaccination recruits few new T cells.

Turning to this clonotype: What it binds is unknown.

Each CDR3 protein is one row after TCRdb ran MiXCR on the RT-PCR reads. The data hold more than 700,000 distinct CDR3 sequences, with 21% observed a single time. The sequencing used PBMCs from blood, collected 5 to 6 days after vaccination. The receptor was derived from a man aged 45 to 65 who received an inactivated influenza vaccine.

This chain's CDR3 is CASSQDKRVEEKLFF. CDR3 nucleotide sequence: TGCGCCAGCAGCCAAGATAAGAGGGTTGAAGAAAAACTGTTTTTT. The rearrangement joins TRBV4-3 to TRBJ1-4; D gene ambiguous. Deletions cut 0 bases from V and 8 bases from J, with 13 bases between. Germline CDR1 is LGHNA and CDR2 is YSLEER. The CDR3 spans 15 residues.